The 25 T cell receptor beta chains below all came from one sample that was sequenced in a study of T cell responses to AZD1222 COVID-19 vaccine. Clones were sequenced by immunoSEQ multiplex PCR, and TCRdb holds only the in-frame ones, with some missing. The sample consists of 150,000 to 160,000 clones, about 89% of them appearing once. Sequences were derived from peripheral blood, sampled 28 days after the second AZD1222 dose. These receptors were collected from an adult who received the AZD1222 COVID-19 vaccine.

The chain employs TRBV19 and TRBJ2-2; 9 bases align to TRBD2. This CDR3 has 14 amino acids. The V gene's germline CDR1 is LNHDA and CDR2 SQIVND (reference sequence). V was clipped by 7 bases and J by 7 bases; unmatched bases: 7. Here the CDR3 DNA reads TGTGCCAGTATTGGGACTAGCATGAACGGGGAGCTGTTTTTT. It specifies CASIGTSMNGELFF.

The chain employs TRBV19 and TRBJ2-2; 10 bases fit TRBD2. The length of the CDR3 is 14 residues. Germline lookup yields CDR1 LNHDA and CDR2 SQIVND (reference sequence). V lost 5 bases to trimming and J lost 4 bases; unmatched junction nucleotides: 1. The CDR3 spells CASSGTSVTGELFF. Here the CDR3 DNA reads TGTGCCAGTAGTGGGACTAGCGTCACCGGGGAGCTGTTTTTT.

V is TRBV20-1 and J is TRBJ1-6; D is undetermined. CDR1 is DFQATT and CDR2 is SNEGSKA in the germline V gene (reference sequence). This CDR3 contains 11 residues. Trimming took off 2 bases at V and 11 bases at J, with 7 bases between the two ends. The CDR3 region has the DNA TGCAGTGCTAGAAATGACCCACCCCTCCACTTT. It encodes CSARNDPPLHF.

V usage is TRBV27 and J usage is TRBJ2-7, with 12 bases identical to TRBD2. The germline CDR1 and CDR2 sequences are MNHEY and SMNVEV (reference sequence). CDR3 length equals 15 residues. The trim removed 6 bases at V and 4 bases at J, leaving 7 bases unmatched. In DNA, the CDR3 is TGTGCCAGCAGGGGGGGACTAGCGGGCGGGTACGAGCAGTACTTC. Protein product: CASRGGLAGGYEQYF.

This chain joins TRBV12-1 and TRBJ2-3; the DNA was not compared with TRBD2, the D call given in the table. TRBV12-1 is reported as a pseudogene. The CDR3 loop spans 17 amino acids. CDR3 sequence: CASSPAGEAGGRGTQYF. The CDR3, as DNA: TGTGCCAGCAGCCCAGCCGGGGAAGCGGGAGGGCGAGGTACGCAGTATTTT.

The chain combines TRBV9 with TRBJ2-3, with 7 nucleotides matching TRBD1. Germline trimming cut 0 bases from V and 4 bases from J; bases unmatched to any gene: 2. Per germline, CDR1 SGDLS and CDR2 YYNGEE. This CDR3 has 14 residues. The DNA for the CDR3 is TGTGCCAGCAGCGTAGGCAGGGGGTCAGATACGCAGTATTTT. Translating gives CASSVGRGSDTQYF.

This chain connects TRBV5-1 to TRBJ2-5; possible D gene TRBD1, 7 bases. With 6 bases removed from V and 1 base from J, the gap between germline ends came to 16 bases. The germline V gene encodes CDR1 SGHRS and CDR2 YFSETQ. The CDR3 runs 15 residues. CDR3 protein: CASMEGAAGQETQYF. CDR3 in DNA: TGCGCCAGCATGGAGGGGGCGGCGGGCCAAGAGACCCAGTACTTC.

The chain is built from TRBV19 and TRBJ1-1, with TRBD1 as a possible D gene (5 bases). The CDR3 contains 15 residues. CDR1 and CDR2 (germline): LNHDA, SQIVND (reference sequence). V was cut by 5 bases and J by 5 bases, with 18 bases left in between. The CDR3 DNA is TGTGCCAGTAGTCCTCCCTGGCGGGGGGGAACTGAAGCTTTCTTT. It is translated as CASSPPWRGGTEAFF. The entire variable domain, with the rest obtained from reference TRBV19 and TRBJ1-1, is as follows: DGGITQSPKYLFRKEGQNVTLSCEQNLNHDAMYWYRQDPGQGLRLIYYSQIVNDFQKGDIAEGYSVSREKKESFPLTVTSAQKNPTAFYLCASSPPWRGGTEAFFGQGTRLTVV.

This chain uses TRBV28 with TRBJ2-2; D gene unclear. Germline V CDR1 and CDR2: MDHEN, SYDVKM. V was clipped by 7 bases and J by 1 base, with 13 bases between them. The CDR3 extends over 15 amino acids. In DNA, the CDR3 is TGTGCCAGCACTCTTTCAACTATGAACACCGGGGAGCTGTTTTTT. It translates to CASTLSTMNTGELFF.

V gene TRBV18 combines with J gene TRBJ1-2; perhaps TRBD1 as D (5 bases). Trimming pared 0 bases from V and 4 bases from J, leaving 12 bases between. The CDR3 is 15 residues long. The germline CDR1 and CDR2 sequences are KGHSH and LQKENI. This CDR3 is CASSPPSQGLYGYTF. Here the CDR3 DNA reads TGTGCCAGCTCACCACCTTCCCAGGGCCTCTATGGCTACACCTTC.

The CDR3 DNA reads TGTGCCAGCACCAAACCAGCGGGAGGGTCAGATACGCAGTATTTT. Translation gives CASTKPAGGSDTQYF. The chain couples TRBV28 to TRBJ2-3; 10 bases fit TRBD2. Losses at the gene ends were 7 bases for V and 4 bases for J; bases not matched to a gene: 8. Germline V CDR1 and CDR2: MDHEN, SYDVKM. This CDR3 is 15 amino acids long.

The rearrangement uses TRBV19 and TRBJ1-5, with 10 bases fitting TRBD1. The length of the CDR3 is 16 residues. J gave up 3 bases and V 5 bases, and 7 bases lay outside the gene matches. Germline lookup yields CDR1 LNHDA and CDR2 SQIVND (reference sequence). The CDR3 loop is CASSLLGTGDNQPQHF. DNA for the CDR3: TGTGCCAGTAGTCTCCTGGGGACAGGGGACAATCAGCCCCAGCATTTT.

V and J are TRBV6-5 and TRBJ2-6, with a tentative D call TRBD1 (6 bases). The CDR3 runs 15 residues. V lost 2 bases and J 5 bases, leaving 10 bases between the germline ends. Germline V gives CDR1 MNHEY, CDR2 SVGAGI. DNA for the CDR3: TGTGCCAGCAGTTACCGCACAGGGAGGGCCAACGTCCTGACTTTC. It specifies CASSYRTGRANVLTF.

This chain links TRBV5-4 with TRBJ2-3; the D is unclear. The V end was cut by 4 bases, the J end by 0 bases, with 6 bases between. The CDR3 is 13 residues long. Per germline, CDR1 SGHNT and CDR2 YYREEE (reference sequence). This chain's CDR3 is CASSPASTDTQYF. Written as DNA, the CDR3 is TGTGCCAGCAGCCCCGCTAGCACAGATACGCAGTATTTT. Drawing the rest from reference TRBV5-4 and TRBJ2-3, the complete variable domain is ETGVTQSPTHLIKTRGQQVTLRCSSQSGHNTVSWYQQALGQGPQFIFQYYREEENGRGNFPPRFSGLQFPNYSSELNVNALELDDSALYLCASSPASTDTQYFGPGTRLTVL.

The CDR3 sequence is CASSLGGLAGTGELFF. The CDR3 nucleotides read TGTGCCAGCAGCTTGGGGGGACTAGCGGGGACCGGGGAGCTGTTTTTT. The chain combines TRBV5-4 with TRBJ2-2, with TRBD2 identical over 13 bases. CDR1 is SGHNT and CDR2 is YYREEE in the germline V gene (reference sequence). J lost 5 bases, V lost 0 bases, and 1 base had no gene match. The CDR3 is made up of 16 amino acids. Filled out from reference TRBV5-4 and TRBJ2-2, the complete variable domain reads ETGVTQSPTHLIKTRGQQVTLRCSSQSGHNTVSWYQQALGQGPQFIFQYYREEENGRGNFPPRFSGLQFPNYSSELNVNALELDDSALYLCASSLGGLAGTGELFFGEGSRLTVL.

CDR3 in amino acids: CASSFTGRTEAFF. CDR3 nucleotide sequence: TGTGCCAGCAGTTTCACAGGGAGGACTGAAGCTTTCTTT. This rearrangement joins TRBV27 to TRBJ1-1; weak D call: TRBD1 (6 bases). V dropped 3 bases and J dropped 5 bases, with 10 bases sitting between them. This CDR3 is built from 13 residues. CDR1 is MNHEY, CDR2 SMNVEV, per germline (reference sequence).

This clone was seen a single time. This chain uses TRBV9 with TRBJ1-1, with D possibly TRBD1 on 5 matching bases. From germline, CDR1 is SGDLS and CDR2 YYNGEE. This CDR3 region has 13 residues. Trimming stripped 6 bases from V and 0 bases from J, with 9 bases between. The CDR3 is CASTRGVNTEAFF. CDR3 in DNA: TGTGCCAGCACCAGAGGGGTGAACACTGAAGCTTTCTTT.

The J gene is TRBJ1-6, the V gene TRBV2; 7 bases align to TRBD1. J was trimmed by 4 bases and V by 8 bases; bases with no gene match: 8. This CDR3 has 15 residues. Germline CDR1 is SNHLY and CDR2 is FYNNEI. This CDR3 reads CASAQGDRYNSPLHF. Written as DNA, the CDR3 is TGTGCCAGCGCACAAGGGGACAGATATAATTCACCCCTCCACTTT.

This clone was seen a few times. This chain links TRBV1 with TRBJ1-1; no DNA check was done on the table's D call, TRBD1. TRBV1 is labeled a pseudogene. The CDR3 consists of 19 residues. The CDR3 region has the DNA TGCACCAGCAGCCCTTGGGCGGATGGCAGGGGCGACCAGAACACTGAAGCTTTCTTT. It specifies CTSSPWADGRGDQNTEAFF.

The gene calls are TRBV7-2 and TRBJ2-1, with D tentatively TRBD2 (6 bases). Germline assignment: CDR1 SGHTA and CDR2 FQGNSA. This CDR3 has 14 residues. V lost 1 base and J 11 bases, leaving 15 bases between the germline ends. CDR3 protein: CASSLDSGDSKQFF. The DNA of the CDR3 is TGTGCCAGCAGCTTAGATAGCGGAGACTCCAAGCAGTTCTTC.

This chain connects TRBV9 to TRBJ1-1; 7 nucleotides agree with TRBD1. This CDR3 contains 20 residues. V shed 3 bases, J shed 11 bases, and the junction held 31 bases outside the gene matches. CDR1 is SGDLS and CDR2 is YYNGEE in the germline V gene. For the CDR3, the DNA is TGTGCCAGCAGCGCAGCCCCGGGACAGAGTAGTTCCCAGAAGAATTTTGCGGCTTTCTTT. Translated, it gives CASSAAPGQSSSQKNFAAFF.

The CDR3 here is CASSPSTNGYTF. The DNA for the CDR3 is TGCGCCAGCAGCCCATCAACCAATGGCTACACCTTC. The chain recombines TRBV5-1 with TRBJ1-2; D is unclear. Between the trimmed V and J ends, which lost 4 bases and 6 bases, there was a span of 10 bases. The CDR3 consists of 12 residues. The V gene's germline CDR1 is SGHRS and CDR2 YFSETQ.

V and J are TRBV27 and TRBJ2-3; D might be TRBD2 (6 bases). Trimming took off 6 bases at V and 0 bases at J, with 16 bases between the two ends. The germline gives CDR1 MNHEY, CDR2 SMNVEV (reference sequence). The CDR3 loop spans 16 amino acids. The CDR3 loop reads CASRPTSRPSTDTQYF. In DNA, the CDR3 is TGTGCCAGCAGACCCACTAGCCGTCCTAGCACAGATACGCAGTATTTT.

This CDR3 reads CASSPSIYGYTF. The DNA of the CDR3 is TGTGCCAGCAGCCCGAGCATTTATGGCTACACCTTC. The chain employs TRBV6-2 or TRBV6-3 and TRBJ1-2, with D uncertain. Trimming stripped 6 bases from V and 5 bases from J, with 10 bases between. Germline values: CDR1 MNHEY, CDR2 SVGEGT. There are 12 residues in the CDR3.

The rearrangement uses TRBV7-3 and TRBJ2-1; 9 bases fit TRBD2. The CDR3 consists of 16 residues. Germline V gene data show CDR1 as SGHTA and CDR2 as FQGTGA. Losses at the gene ends were 5 bases for V and 7 bases for J; bases not matched to a gene: 12. CDR3 sequence reads: CASSPTSGRLNNEQFF. The DNA for the CDR3 is TGTGCCAGCAGCCCCACTAGCGGGCGGCTAAATAATGAGCAGTTCTTC.